A single sample gave rise to the 9 T cell receptor beta chains below, sequenced in a study of neoadjuvant nivolumab and ipilimumab in lung cancer (dated by TCRdb to the early 2020s). The receptor library was made with the immunoSEQ multiplex PCR assay. In its TCRdb copy, this immuneACCESS table keeps in-frame sequences only and misses some clones. Where compared with another copy, unresolved V genes explain less than half of these, and the others have no known cause. The sample data list about 23,000 clones, and 82% of these were observed just once. The ten top clones hold roughly 24% of the sample. This sample's time point label indicates: pretherapy, before neoadjuvant immune checkpoint inhibitors. Sequences were derived from peripheral blood, sampled before neoadjuvant nivolumab, alone or with ipilimumab. These TCRs come from an adult with non-small cell lung cancer.

Concerning this clone: This sample includes further DNA sequences coding for the same CDR3. This rearrangement joins TRBV5-1 to TRBJ1-2; 8 bases line up with TRBD1. The CDR3 runs 14 residues. Germline V gives CDR1 SGHRS, CDR2 YFSETQ. The J segment lost 3 bases and the V segment lost 4 bases, leaving 5 bases of the junction unmatched. This chain's CDR3 is CASSPGTGHYGYTF. The CDR3 DNA reads as TGCGCCAGCAGCCCCGGGACAGGTCACTATGGCTACACCTTC.

This clone turned up a few times. The V and J genes are TRBV7-9 and TRBJ1-1, with a possible D match to TRBD1 (6 bases). The CDR3 length is 14 residues. Trimming took off 1 base at V and 3 bases at J, with 9 bases between the two ends. Germline CDR1 SEHNR, CDR2 FQNEAQ (reference sequence). In nucleotides, the CDR3 is TGTGCCAGCAGCTTAGGCTCAGGGGACACTGAAGCTTTCTTT. Its protein product is CASSLGSGDTEAFF.

The J gene is TRBJ1-1, the V gene TRBV7-9; D is ambiguous. The CDR3 is 13 amino acids. V lost 5 bases, J lost 1 base, and 8 bases lay in between. CDR1 and CDR2 (germline): SEHNR, FQNEAQ (reference sequence). CDR3 protein: CASSGWANTEAFF. CDR3 nucleotides: TGTGCCAGCAGCGGGTGGGCGAACACTGAAGCTTTCTTT.

A word on this clone: A junction boundary mismatches the germline segment, possibly from a read error. The rearrangement joins TRBV7-7 to TRBJ2-2, with D perhaps matching TRBD1 (6 bases). The CDR3 sequence is 14 residues long. CDR1 and CDR2 (germline): SSHAT, FNYEAQ (reference sequence). The CDR3 sequence: CASSLVTGTGELFF. Written as DNA, the CDR3 is TGTGCTAGCAGCTTAGTAACAGGGACCGGGGAGCTGTTTTTT.

This rearrangement joins TRBV7-3 to TRBJ2-7, with D perhaps TRBD1 (5 bases). This CDR3 comprises 14 residues. V was cut by 1 base and J by 5 bases, with 12 bases left in between. CDR1 is SGHTA, CDR2 FQGTGA, per germline. CDR3 sequence (DNA): TGTGCCAGCAGCTTAAGGGGCCAATGGGACGAGCAGTACTTC. Residues: CASSLRGQWDEQYF.

The chain couples TRBV7-8 to TRBJ1-2; D perhaps matches TRBD1 (5 bases). Trimming left V 1 base short and J 4 bases short, with 10 bases between. This CDR3 spans 14 amino acids. Germline lookup yields CDR1 SGHVS and CDR2 FQNEAQ. CDR3 protein: CASSLGTDIYGYTF. The CDR3 DNA reads TGTGCCAGCAGCTTAGGGACGGACATCTATGGCTACACCTTC.

V usage is TRBV10-3 and J usage is TRBJ2-7, with TRBD1 matching 7 bases. Germline V gene sequence: CDR1 ENHRY, CDR2 SYGVKD. There are 14 residues in the CDR3. J lost 5 bases, V lost 5 bases, and 9 bases had no gene match. CDR3 DNA: TGTGCCATCAGTATTGACAGGGTGGTCCACGAGCAGTACTTC. Translating it yields CAISIDRVVHEQYF.

The chain has TRBV15 and TRBJ1-2; D ambiguous. The germline CDR1 and CDR2 sequences are LNHNV and YYDKDF (reference sequence). The ends were cut back, 3 bases at V and 1 base at J, with 6 bases in the middle. CDR3 length: 13 residues. As DNA, the CDR3 is TGTGCCACCAGCAGGCGTTTTAACTATGGCTACACCTTC. Its translation is CATSRRFNYGYTF.

This chain uses TRBV5-5 with TRBJ1-1; TRBD1 might be the D (6 bases). Between the trimmed V and J ends, which lost 3 bases and 3 bases, there was a span of 12 bases. The CDR3 length is 14 residues. Germline CDR1 is SGHKS and CDR2 is YYEKEE (reference sequence). This CDR3 is CASSSIRGDTEAFF. CDR3 in DNA: TGTGCCAGCAGCTCGATCAGGGGTGACACTGAAGCTTTCTTT.